Following are 9 T cell receptor beta chains from one sample sequenced in a study of cytomegalovirus exposure and HLA in healthy donors (dated by TCRdb to about 2017). Libraries came from the immunoSEQ multiplex PCR assay. A mixture of 60 forward primers for TCR Vbeta segments and 13 reverse primers for TCR Jbeta segments was used in the multiplex PCR. Here the immuneACCESS table is served through TCRdb, limited to in-frame sequences with V and J called. Missing clones are a known gap in these copies; in checked studies unresolved V genes cover under half, and the rest lacks a known reason. For this sample the table gives about 170,000 clones, of which 75% to 90% were detected only once. The ten largest clones represent about 2.5% of the sample. Sequencing was done on a sample of PBMCs. These receptors all come from a male donor in good health and CMV-seronegative.

The chain combines TRBV18 with TRBJ1-1; a weak D match, TRBD1 (6 bases). The germline V gene encodes CDR1 KGHSH and CDR2 LQKENI. V lost 3 bases and J 1 base, leaving 9 bases between the germline ends. This CDR3 region has 14 residues. The CDR3: CASSPRQENTEAFF. The CDR3, as DNA: TGTGCCAGCTCACCCCGACAGGAGAACACTGAAGCTTTCTTT.

The chain joins TRBV6-5 to TRBJ2-7; possible D gene TRBD1, 6 bases. The germline V gene encodes CDR1 MNHEY and CDR2 SVGAGI. The length of the CDR3 is 12 residues. With 5 bases removed from V and 2 bases from J, the gap between germline ends came to 7 bases. CDR3 DNA sequence: TGTGCCAGCAGTCGGACAGCCTACGAGCAGTACTTC. Protein sequence: CASSRTAYEQYF.

V is TRBV27 and J is TRBJ1-1; 7 bases fit TRBD1. With 1 base clipped from V and 0 bases from J, the junction kept 23 bases outside the gene matches. Germline V gene lookup returns CDR1 MNHEY and CDR2 SMNVEV (reference sequence). There are 22 residues in the CDR3. The CDR3 is CASSLFARSSVVGTGVNTEAFF. CDR3 sequence (DNA): TGTGCCAGCAGTTTATTTGCTCGGAGCTCAGTGGTTGGAACAGGGGTGAACACTGAAGCTTTCTTT.

The chain links TRBV19 to TRBJ2-2, with unresolved D. The CDR3 extends over 12 amino acids. Germline-derived CDR1 and CDR2 are LNHDA and SQIVND (reference sequence). V dropped 6 bases and J dropped 8 bases, with 10 bases sitting between them. CDR3 in amino acids: CASRAGVGELFF. For the CDR3, the DNA is TGTGCCAGTAGGGCAGGCGTAGGGGAGCTGTTTTTT. Filled out from reference TRBV19 and TRBJ2-2, the complete variable domain reads DGGITQSPKYLFRKEGQNVTLSCEQNLNHDAMYWYRQDPGQGLRLIYYSQIVNDFQKGDIAEGYSVSREKKESFPLTVTSAQKNPTAFYLCASRAGVGELFFGEGSRLTVL.

The V gene is TRBV14, the J gene TRBJ1-1; possible D gene TRBD1, 5 bases. V was cut by 1 base and J by 3 bases, with 12 bases left in between. This CDR3 comprises 15 residues. CDR1 and CDR2 (germline): SGHDN, FVKESK. CDR3 coding DNA: TGTGCCAGCAGCCAAGCCCGGGGGTACGACACTGAAGCTTTCTTT. It translates to CASSQARGYDTEAFF.

The chain recombines TRBV5-1 with TRBJ1-4; maybe TRBD1 (5 bases). Trimming cost V 4 bases and J 13 bases, with 20 bases left between them. Germline CDR1 SGHRS, CDR2 YFSETQ. CDR3 length equals 14 residues. The CDR3 protein is CASSPMDVRGGLFF. The CDR3 nucleotides are TGCGCCAGCAGCCCGATGGATGTCCGGGGGGGACTGTTTTTT.

The rearrangement uses TRBV18 and TRBJ1-6; D may be TRBD1 (5 bases). The CDR3 spans 15 residues. Between the trimmed V and J ends, which lost 3 bases and 7 bases, there was a span of 13 bases. CDR1 is KGHSH and CDR2 is LQKENI in the germline V gene. The CDR3 loop is CASSPLGVENSPLHF. The CDR3 nucleotides read TGTGCCAGCTCACCGTTAGGGGTCGAGAATTCACCCCTCCACTTT. Full variable domain (outside the CDR3, taken from reference TRBV18 and TRBJ1-6): NAGVMQNPRHLVRRRGQEARLRCSPMKGHSHVYWYRQLPEEGLKFMVYLQKENIIDESGMPKERFSAEFPKEGPSILRIQQVVRGDSAAYFCASSPLGVENSPLHFGNGTRLTVT.

The genes are TRBV6-4 and TRBJ2-3; TRBD2 might be the D (5 bases). Germline CDR1 MRHNA, CDR2 SNTAGT. With 0 bases removed from V and 2 bases from J, the gap between germline ends came to 6 bases. This CDR3 spans 14 amino acids. Written as DNA, the CDR3 is TGTGCCAGCAGTGACTCCGGGAACACAGATACGCAGTATTTT. Amino acids: CASSDSGNTDTQYF.

This chain joins TRBV5-1 and TRBJ2-1, with D tentatively TRBD2 (5 bases). This CDR3 comprises 15 residues. The V end lost 0 bases, the J end lost 7 bases, and 14 bases lay between the germline ends. Germline V gene sequence: CDR1 SGHRS, CDR2 YFSETQ. CDR3 amino acids: CASSLVLDLGNEQFF. CDR3 DNA: TGCGCCAGCAGCTTGGTACTAGACCTGGGGAATGAGCAGTTCTTC.